Listed below are T cell receptor beta chains from one sample, sequenced in a study of early T cells in non-severe SARS-CoV-2 infection. Via MiXCR, TCRdb re-called the 5' RACE reads, giving one row per CDR3 protein. The sample carries some 31,000 distinct CDR3 sequences, around 5.8% recorded once. The sample comprised whole blood. The receptors come from an adult who was a healthcare worker with PCR-confirmed SARS-CoV-2 infection or an uninfected control (not recorded which). Each CDR3 is given with its conserved first and last residue. The D gene is left open where the match is weak. Some rows have no size entry. The others give once, few or many, or a class for an expanded clone.

>TRBV19|.|TRBJ2-3|TRBD2
TGTGCCAGTAGTATACGAGGGACTAGCGGGAGGTCGTTCACAGATACGCAGTATTTT
CASSIRGTSGRSFTDTQYF
>TRBV7-9|many|TRBJ1-1|.
TGTGCCAGCAGCTTAATGACAGGTCGGATAGGGACTGAAGCTTTCTTT
CASSLMTGRIGTEAFF
>TRBV25-1|many|TRBJ2-3|TRBD2
TGTGCCAGCAGTGGAGCGGTGGCGGGAGGGCCATCAGATACGCAGTATTTT
CASSGAVAGGPSDTQYF
>TRBV4-3|many|TRBJ2-1|.
TGCGCCAGCAGCCAAGACAATGAGCAGTTCTTC
CASSQDNEQFF
>TRBV7-8|many|TRBJ2-3|.
TGTGCCAGCAGCTTAGTTGGCGGAGGGGTGTCAGATACGCAGTATTTT
CASSLVGGGVSDTQYF
>TRBV7-2|few|TRBJ2-3|.
TGTGCCAGCAGCTTACAGGGGGGTCCCACAGATACGCAGTATTTT
CASSLQGGPTDTQYF
>TRBV20-1|many|TRBJ1-5|.
TGCAGTGTTCCATCGGGGGGCACCCCGTCGAATCAGCCCCAGCATTTT
CSVPSGGTPSNQPQHF
>TRBV20-1|many|TRBJ1-3|.
TGCAGTGCAAGACCGGAACCCTCATCTGGAAACACCATATATTTT
CSARPEPSSGNTIYF
>TRBV12-3/TRBV12-4|many|TRBJ1-1|.
TGTGCCAGCAGTTTAGACAGTCGCCTTGAAGCTTTCTTT
CASSLDSRLEAFF
>TRBV7-2|many|TRBJ2-1|TRBD2
TGTGCCAGCAGCCGAGCTAGCGGGAGCTATGAGCAGTTCTTC
CASSRASGSYEQFF
>TRBV6-5|many|TRBJ1-2|TRBD1
TGTGCCAGCAGTTACCCCACAGGGGGCGGTAACTATGGCTACACCTTC
CASSYPTGGGNYGYTF
>TRBV7-9|many|TRBJ1-2|.
TGTGCCAGCAGCTTAGGAGGCCTAAACTATGGCTACACCTTC
CASSLGGLNYGYTF
>TRBV24-1|many|TRBJ2-1|TRBD2
TGTGCCACCAGTGTGACGGGGAGGGCCCGCAATGAGCAGTTCTTC
CATSVTGRARNEQFF